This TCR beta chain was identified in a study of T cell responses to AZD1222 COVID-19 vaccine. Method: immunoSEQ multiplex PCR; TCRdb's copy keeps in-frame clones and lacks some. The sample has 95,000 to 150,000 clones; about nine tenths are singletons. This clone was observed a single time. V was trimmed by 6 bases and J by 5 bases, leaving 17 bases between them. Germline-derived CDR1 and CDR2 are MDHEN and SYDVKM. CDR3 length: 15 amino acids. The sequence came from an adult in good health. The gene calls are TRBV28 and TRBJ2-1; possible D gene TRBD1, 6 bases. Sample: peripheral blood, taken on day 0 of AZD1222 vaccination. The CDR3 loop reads CASSQGGRRNNEQFF. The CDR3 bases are TGTGCCAGCAGCCAAGGGGGACGACGGAACAATGAGCAGTTCTTC. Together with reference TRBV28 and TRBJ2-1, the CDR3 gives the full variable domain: DVKVTQSSRYLVKRTGEKVFLECVQDMDHENMFWYRQDPGLGLRLIYFSYDVKMKEKGDIPEGYSVSREKKERFSLILESASTNQTSMYLCASSQGGRRNNEQFFGPGTRLTVL.